This T cell receptor (beta chain) emerged from a study of CD8 T cells in ankylosing spondylitis (dated by TCRdb to between 2016 and 2019). With regard to the full study: The study set out to find disease-linked TCR variants by profiling T cell receptor beta repertoires in ankylosing spondylitis patients and healthy donors. Peripheral blood was sampled, and synovial fluid was additionally collected from ankylosing spondylitis patients. The full study cohort was made up of approximately 27 ankylosing spondylitis patients and roughly 100 healthy donors. What the authors observed across the whole study: The disease-linked clones were reported as significantly enriched in matched synovial fluid samples from ankylosing spondylitis patients. Some TCR beta motif variants had previously been reported in synovial fluid and blood of reactive arthritis patients, which suggested common disease-initiation mechanisms. A CD8+ phenotype was shown by the disease-linked clones, which were found at relatively low frequencies in peripheral blood. Blood from ankylosing spondylitis patients appeared to be characterized by a TCR beta motif made up of under ten highly homologous amino acid variants.

In the case of this clonotype: Its cognate antigen has yet to be identified. No per-base quality is available; no much larger clone lies one base away.

Clipping removes 5 bases from V and 1 base from J, with 10 as the unmatched junction base count. From cysteine to phenylalanine, the CDR3 is 17 amino acids long. Left in the record is the CDR3 DNA by itself, 51 bases read in frame from the first base. Reads for this sample came from an Illumina HiSeq 2500. Quantitative 5'-RACE with molecular barcodes was used to prepare TCR beta libraries. The authors' pipeline ran thus. Disease-linked TCR variants were identified with a new computational method built on a probabilistic model of VDJ rearrangement. Clones were called with MiXCR by TCRdb after fastp trimmed the public reads at Q25, and only in-frame beta chains were retained. For every CDR3 protein sequence, its rows merge into one entry that carries the most common genes and DNA. V and J calls and clone size were set by TCRdb, not the authors. Counted in this sample were roughly 230,000 distinct CDR3 sequences; 18% of them appeared once. 25% to 40% of the sample comes from the top ten.

Sequencing input: blood, either unsorted or a sorted T cell fraction (not recorded which). The chain uses TRBV12-3 or TRBV12-4 and TRBJ1-1, and 10 bases in between align with TRBD1. The TCR comes from a male donor with ankylosing spondylitis or in good health (not recorded which). CDR3 sequence: CASSPGTGVNSNTEAFF. The DNA sequence follows: TGTGCCAGCAGTCCCGGGACAGGGGTAAATTCGAACACTGAAGCTTTCTTT.